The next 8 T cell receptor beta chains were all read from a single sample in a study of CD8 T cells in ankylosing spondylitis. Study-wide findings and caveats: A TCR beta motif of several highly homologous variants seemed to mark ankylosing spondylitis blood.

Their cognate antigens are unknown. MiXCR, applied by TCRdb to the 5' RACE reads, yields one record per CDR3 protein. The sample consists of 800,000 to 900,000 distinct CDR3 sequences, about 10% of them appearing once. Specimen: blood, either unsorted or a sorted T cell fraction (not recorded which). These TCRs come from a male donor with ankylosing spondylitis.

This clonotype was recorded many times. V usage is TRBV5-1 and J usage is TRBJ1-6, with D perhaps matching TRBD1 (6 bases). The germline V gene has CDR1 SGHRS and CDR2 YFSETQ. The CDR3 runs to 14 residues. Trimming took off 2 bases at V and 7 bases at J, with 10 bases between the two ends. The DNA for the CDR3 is TGCGCCAGCAGCTTTGCGACAGGAAATTCACCCCTCCACTTT. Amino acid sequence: CASSFATGNSPLHF.

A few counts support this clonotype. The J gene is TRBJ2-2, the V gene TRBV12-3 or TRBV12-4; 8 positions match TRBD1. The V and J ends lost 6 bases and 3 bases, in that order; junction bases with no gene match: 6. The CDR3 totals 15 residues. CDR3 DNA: TGTGCCAGCAGCAAGACAGGGGTTTACACCGGGGAGCTGTTTTTT. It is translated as CASSKTGVYTGELFF.

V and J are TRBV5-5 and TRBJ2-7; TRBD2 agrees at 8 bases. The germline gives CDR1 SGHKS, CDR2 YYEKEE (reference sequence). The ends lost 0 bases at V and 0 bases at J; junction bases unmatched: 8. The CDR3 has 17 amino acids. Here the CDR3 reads CASSLALAGGFSYEQYF. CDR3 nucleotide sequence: TGTGCCAGCAGCTTGGCCCTGGCGGGAGGTTTCTCCTACGAGCAGTACTTC.

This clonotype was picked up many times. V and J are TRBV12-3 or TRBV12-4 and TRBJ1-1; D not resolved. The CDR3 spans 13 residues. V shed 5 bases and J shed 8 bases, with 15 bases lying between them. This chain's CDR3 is CASSPQLEGEAFF. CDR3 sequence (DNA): TGTGCCAGCAGTCCCCAGCTGGAGGGAGAAGCTTTCTTT.

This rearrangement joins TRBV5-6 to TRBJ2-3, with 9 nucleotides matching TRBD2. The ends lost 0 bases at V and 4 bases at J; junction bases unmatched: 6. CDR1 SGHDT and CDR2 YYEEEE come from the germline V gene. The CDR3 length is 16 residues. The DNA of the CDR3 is TGTGCCAGCAGCTTGGCCCTAGCGGGGTTCGCAGATACGCAGTATTTT. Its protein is CASSLALAGFADTQYF.

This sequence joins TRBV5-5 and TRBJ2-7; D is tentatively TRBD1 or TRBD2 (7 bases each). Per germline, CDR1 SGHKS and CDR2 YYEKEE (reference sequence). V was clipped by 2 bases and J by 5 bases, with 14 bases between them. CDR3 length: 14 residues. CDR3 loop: CASSLPPGGDEQYF. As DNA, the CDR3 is TGTGCCAGCAGCTTACCCCCAGGGGGGGACGAGCAGTACTTC.

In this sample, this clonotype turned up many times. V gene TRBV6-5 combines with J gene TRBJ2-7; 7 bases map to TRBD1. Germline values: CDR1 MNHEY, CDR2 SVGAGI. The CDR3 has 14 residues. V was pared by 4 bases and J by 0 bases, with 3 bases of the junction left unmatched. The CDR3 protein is CASSSQGSSYEQYF. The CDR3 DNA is TGTGCCAGCAGTTCACAGGGGTCCTCCTACGAGCAGTACTTC.

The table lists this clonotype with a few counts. Here the CDR3 reads CAISVQAGGTEAFF. The CDR3, as DNA: TGTGCCATCAGTGTCCAGGCGGGTGGGACTGAAGCTTTCTTT. The chain links TRBV10-3 to TRBJ1-1, with D uncertain. Per germline, CDR1 ENHRY and CDR2 SYGVKD. V was cut by 4 bases and J by 5 bases, with 14 bases left in between. The CDR3 is 14 amino acids.